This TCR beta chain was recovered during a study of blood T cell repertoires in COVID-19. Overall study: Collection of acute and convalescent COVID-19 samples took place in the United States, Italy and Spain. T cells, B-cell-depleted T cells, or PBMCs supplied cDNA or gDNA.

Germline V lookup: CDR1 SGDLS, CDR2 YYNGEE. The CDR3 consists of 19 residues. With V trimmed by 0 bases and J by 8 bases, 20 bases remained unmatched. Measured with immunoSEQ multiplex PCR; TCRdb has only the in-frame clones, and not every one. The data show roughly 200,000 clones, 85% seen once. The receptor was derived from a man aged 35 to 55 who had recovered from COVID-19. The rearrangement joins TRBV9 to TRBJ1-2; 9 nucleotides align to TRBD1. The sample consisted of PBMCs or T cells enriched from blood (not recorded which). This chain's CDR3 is CASSVGAGGTGPRSGGYTF. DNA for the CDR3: TGTGCCAGCAGCGTAGGAGCGGGAGGGACAGGGCCGAGATCTGGGGGCTACACCTTC.